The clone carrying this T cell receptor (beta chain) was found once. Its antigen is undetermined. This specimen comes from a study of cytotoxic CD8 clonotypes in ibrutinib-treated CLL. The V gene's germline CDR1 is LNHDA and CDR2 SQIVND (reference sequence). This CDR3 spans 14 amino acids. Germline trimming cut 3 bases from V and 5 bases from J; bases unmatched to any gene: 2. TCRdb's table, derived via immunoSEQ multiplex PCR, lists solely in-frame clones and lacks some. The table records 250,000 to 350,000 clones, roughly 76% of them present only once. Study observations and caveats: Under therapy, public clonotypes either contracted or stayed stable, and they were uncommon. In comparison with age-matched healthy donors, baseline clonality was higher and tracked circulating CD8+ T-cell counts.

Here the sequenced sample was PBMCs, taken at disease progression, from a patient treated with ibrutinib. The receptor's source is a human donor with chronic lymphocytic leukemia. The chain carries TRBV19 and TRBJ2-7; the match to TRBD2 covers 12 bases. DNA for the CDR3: TGTGCCAGTAGTATCACTAGCGGGAGGCACGAGCAGTACTTC. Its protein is CASSITSGRHEQYF.